This passage covers 6 T cell receptor beta chains from one sample sequenced in a study of T cell responses to AZD1222 COVID-19 vaccine. Measured with immunoSEQ multiplex PCR; TCRdb has only the in-frame clones, and not every one. The sample includes roughly 150,000 clones, about 89% of them seen just once. The sequences come from peripheral blood, collected 28 days after the second AZD1222 dose. These receptors came from an adult who received the AZD1222 COVID-19 vaccine.

V and J are TRBV27 and TRBJ1-5; TRBD1 matches 7 bases. Germline V gene lookup returns CDR1 MNHEY and CDR2 SMNVEV (reference sequence). J was trimmed by 2 bases and V by 6 bases; bases with no gene match: 10. CDR3 length: 16 residues. Written as DNA, the CDR3 is TGTGCCAGCAGCCCTCGGAGGGGGCCTGGCAATCAGCCCCAGCATTTT. Protein sequence: CASSPRRGPGNQPQHF.

This chain uses TRBV12-5 with TRBJ2-1; TRBD1 matches 10 bases. V dropped 8 bases and J dropped 6; count of bases not matched to a gene: 7. The V gene's germline CDR1 is LGHNT and CDR2 FRNRAP. The CDR3 loop spans 14 amino acids. CDR3 sequence: CASSGQGVVNEQFF. In DNA, the CDR3 is TGTGCTAGTTCCGGACAGGGGGTTGTCAATGAGCAGTTCTTC.

The sample holds one count of this clone. The chain carries TRBV6-5 and TRBJ1-1, with 9 nucleotides matching TRBD1. In germline, CDR1 is MNHEY, CDR2 SVGAGI. The CDR3 covers 16 residues. Trimming at V came to 2 bases and at J to 4 bases, leaving 8 bases not matched to a gene. The CDR3 protein is CASSYAHRGQGTEAFF. The CDR3 nucleotides are TGTGCCAGCAGTTACGCCCACAGGGGGCAAGGCACTGAAGCTTTCTTT.

This clone turned up a few times. This rearrangement joins TRBV5-1 to TRBJ1-6; the match to TRBD1 covers 10 bases. CDR1 SGHRS and CDR2 YFSETQ come from the germline V gene. This CDR3 contains 17 residues. J gave up 0 bases and V 7 bases, and 7 bases lay outside the gene matches. The CDR3 loop reads CASGTGDVSSYNSPLHF. CDR3 coding DNA: TGCGCCAGCGGGACAGGGGATGTAAGCTCCTATAATTCACCCCTCCACTTT.

The gene calls are TRBV5-5 and TRBJ2-1, with TRBD2 identical over 7 bases. V was clipped by 4 bases and J by 0 bases; unmatched bases: 1. CDR1 and CDR2 (germline): SGHKS, YYEKEE (reference sequence). The CDR3 loop spans 14 amino acids. The CDR3 spells CASSGDYSYNEQFF. CDR3 DNA: TGTGCCAGCAGCGGGGACTACTCCTACAATGAGCAGTTCTTC.

This rearrangement joins TRBV29-1 to TRBJ2-7; 8 nucleotides line up with TRBD1. V shed 3 bases, J shed 3 bases, and the junction held 13 bases outside the gene matches. The CDR3 length is 16 residues. CDR1 is SQVTM and CDR2 is ANQGSEA in the germline V gene. The CDR3 is CSVEVPGQENIYEQYF. CDR3 bases: TGCAGCGTTGAGGTTCCGGGACAGGAAAATATCTACGAGCAGTACTTC.